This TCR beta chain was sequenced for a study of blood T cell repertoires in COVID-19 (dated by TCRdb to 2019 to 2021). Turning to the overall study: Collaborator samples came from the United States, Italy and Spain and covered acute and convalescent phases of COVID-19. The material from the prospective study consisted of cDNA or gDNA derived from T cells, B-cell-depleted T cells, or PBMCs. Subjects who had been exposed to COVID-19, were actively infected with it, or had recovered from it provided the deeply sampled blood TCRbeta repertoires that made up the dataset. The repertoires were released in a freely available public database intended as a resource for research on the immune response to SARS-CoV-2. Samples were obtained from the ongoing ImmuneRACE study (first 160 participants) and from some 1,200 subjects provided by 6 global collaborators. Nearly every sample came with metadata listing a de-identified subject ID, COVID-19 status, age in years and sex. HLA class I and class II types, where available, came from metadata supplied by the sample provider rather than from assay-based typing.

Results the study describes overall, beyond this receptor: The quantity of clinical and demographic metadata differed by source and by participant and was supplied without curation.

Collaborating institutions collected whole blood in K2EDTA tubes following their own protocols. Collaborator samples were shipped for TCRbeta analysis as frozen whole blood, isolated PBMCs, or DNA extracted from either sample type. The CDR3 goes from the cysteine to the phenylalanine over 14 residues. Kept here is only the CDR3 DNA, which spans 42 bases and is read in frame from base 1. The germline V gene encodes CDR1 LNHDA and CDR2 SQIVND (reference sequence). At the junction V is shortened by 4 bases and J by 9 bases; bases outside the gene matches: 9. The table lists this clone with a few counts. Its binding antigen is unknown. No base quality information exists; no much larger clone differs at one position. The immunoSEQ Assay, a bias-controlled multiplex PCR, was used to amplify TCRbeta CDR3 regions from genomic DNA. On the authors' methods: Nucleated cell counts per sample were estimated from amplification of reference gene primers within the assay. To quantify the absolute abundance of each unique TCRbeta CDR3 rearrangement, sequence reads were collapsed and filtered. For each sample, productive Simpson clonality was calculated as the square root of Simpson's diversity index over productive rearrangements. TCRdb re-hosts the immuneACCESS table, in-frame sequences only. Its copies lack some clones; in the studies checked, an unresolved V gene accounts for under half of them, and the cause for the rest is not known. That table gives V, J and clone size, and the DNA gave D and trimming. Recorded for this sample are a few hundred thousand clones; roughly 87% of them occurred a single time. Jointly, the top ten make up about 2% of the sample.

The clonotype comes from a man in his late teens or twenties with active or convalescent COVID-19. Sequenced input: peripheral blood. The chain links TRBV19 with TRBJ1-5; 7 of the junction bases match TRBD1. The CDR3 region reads CASSSDRDRLPQHF. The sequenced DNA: TGTGCCAGTAGTAGCGACAGGGATAGGCTGCCCCAGCATTTT.